Shown below are 27 T cell receptor beta chains from a single sample sequenced in a study of blood T cell repertoires in COVID-19. The assay was immunoSEQ multiplex PCR, and TCRdb's table has in-frame clones only and misses some. The table includes 300,000 to 350,000 clones, over 80% detected once. The sequencing input was PBMCs or T cells enriched from blood (not recorded which). All receptors derive from a man between 25 and 39 years old who had recovered from COVID-19.

The chain has TRBV6-5 and TRBJ1-2; D perhaps matches TRBD1 (5 bases). Germline V gene lookup returns CDR1 MNHEY and CDR2 SVGAGI. The ends were cut back, 2 bases at V and 5 bases at J, with 6 bases in the middle. This CDR3 comprises 12 residues. CDR3 region: CASSYDRYGYTF. CDR3 DNA sequence: TGTGCCAGCAGTTACGACAGATATGGCTACACCTTC.

The genes are TRBV28 and TRBJ1-1, with D hard to call. Germline assignment: CDR1 MDHEN and CDR2 SYDVKM. The germline V and J ends were trimmed by 1 base and 11 bases, with 11 bases remaining between them. This CDR3 has 12 amino acids. The CDR3 DNA is TGTGCCAGCAGTTTATCGCAGATTACGGCTTTCTTT. Its protein product is CASSLSQITAFF.

The chain carries TRBV10-3 and TRBJ2-3, with 9 bases fitting TRBD1. The CDR3 totals 17 residues. Germline loops: CDR1 ENHRY, CDR2 SYGVKD. The junction had 6 bases not matched to a gene; V was cut back by 0 bases and J by 2 bases. In DNA form, the CDR3 reads TGTGCCATCAGTGAGTCGACGGGGACAGGGTTCACAGATACGCAGTATTTT. The encoded protein is CAISESTGTGFTDTQYF.

V is TRBV10-3 and J is TRBJ2-2, with no clear D. The V gene lost 4 bases and the J gene lost 5 bases, with 5 bases spanning the gap. Germline lookup yields CDR1 ENHRY and CDR2 SYGVKD. The CDR3 length is 12 residues. CDR3 in DNA: TGTGCCATCAGTGGCGGAACCGGGGAGCTGTTTTTT. This gives the protein CAISGGTGELFF.

J is TRBJ2-3 and V is TRBV21-1; TRBD2, the D gene given by the table, was not confirmed from the DNA. TRBV21-1 is marked as a pseudogene. The CDR3 covers 16 residues. The CDR3 sequence: CASSKTGPLFTDTQYF. The CDR3 bases are TGTGCCAGCAGCAAAACGGGTCCCCTATTCACAGATACGCAGTATTTT.

The CDR3 is CASSEGAGGVYGYTF. For the CDR3, the DNA is TGTGCCAGCAGTGAAGGGGCAGGGGGCGTCTATGGCTACACCTTC. The chain links TRBV6-1 to TRBJ1-2; 8 positions match TRBD1. The J segment lost 4 bases and the V segment lost 1 base, leaving 5 bases of the junction unmatched. CDR1 and CDR2 (germline): MNHNS, SASEGT. The CDR3 length is 15 residues.

CDR3 in amino acids: CASSSDGGQQNSYEQYF. DNA of the CDR3: TGTGCCAGCAGCTCTGATGGGGGACAGCAGAACTCCTACGAGCAGTACTTC. The V and J genes are TRBV11-2 and TRBJ2-7; 7 nucleotides agree with TRBD1. The CDR3 runs 17 residues. Unmatched junction bases numbered 12, after V lost 4 bases and J lost 0 bases. From germline, CDR1 is SGHAT and CDR2 FQNNGV.

The V gene is TRBV5-5, the J gene TRBJ2-5, with TRBD2 as a possible D gene (5 bases). V shed 9 bases and J shed 5 bases, with 17 bases lying between them. Germline V gene lookup returns CDR1 SGHKS and CDR2 YYEKEE (reference sequence). The CDR3 covers 13 residues. In nucleotides, the CDR3 is TGTGCCACCTGGCCCGGGGTAGGTGAGACCCAGTACTTC. Protein product: CATWPGVGETQYF.

In DNA form, the CDR3 reads TGTGCCAGCAGTTACTCGGGGACAGCAACCTACGAGCAGTACTTC. This sequence encodes CASSYSGTATYEQYF. V and J are TRBV6-5 and TRBJ2-7; TRBD1 matches at 7 bases. Germline V CDR1 and CDR2: MNHEY, SVGAGI. V trimming: 0 bases; J trimming: 2 bases; junction bases outside the gene matches: 4. The CDR3 has 15 residues.

The chain carries TRBV24-1 and TRBJ1-4; D is undetermined. Germline V gives CDR1 KGHDR, CDR2 SFDVKD. CDR3 length equals 16 residues. Trimming cost V 5 bases and J 0 bases, with 12 bases left between them. The CDR3: CATSGGSGTTNEKLFF. The CDR3 DNA is TGTGCCACCAGTGGGGGTAGCGGGACAACTAATGAAAAACTGTTTTTT.

The V and J genes are TRBV28 and TRBJ1-5; possible D gene TRBD1, 6 bases. The CDR3 is made up of 14 amino acids. Trimming left V 4 bases short and J 6 bases short, with 13 bases between. Per germline, CDR1 MDHEN and CDR2 SYDVKM. CDR3 region: CASSSLSGVQPQHF. CDR3 nucleotide sequence: TGTGCCAGCAGTTCCCTTTCAGGGGTTCAGCCCCAGCATTTT.

The J gene is TRBJ1-5, the V gene TRBV19, with 7 bases aligning to TRBD1. The CDR3 runs to 15 residues. Trimming at V came to 5 bases and at J to 5 bases, leaving 9 bases not matched to a gene. Germline V lookup: CDR1 LNHDA, CDR2 SQIVND (reference sequence). DNA of the CDR3: TGTGCCAGTAGTGCCCGACAGGGACGATATCAGCCCCAGCATTTT. This translates into CASSARQGRYQPQHF.

The V call is TRBV27, the J call TRBJ1-2; D ambiguous. Germline V gene lookup returns CDR1 MNHEY and CDR2 SMNVEV (reference sequence). This CDR3 is 13 amino acids long. V was clipped by 6 bases and J by 4 bases, with 12 bases between them. This chain's CDR3 is CASRLSVGYGYTF. CDR3 in DNA: TGTGCCAGCAGACTAAGCGTCGGCTATGGCTACACCTTC.

V is TRBV11-2 and J is TRBJ1-2; 9 bases are shared with TRBD1. The CDR3 length is 15 residues. J was trimmed by 8 bases and V by 3 bases; bases with no gene match: 10. CDR1 and CDR2 (germline): SGHAT, FQNNGV. The CDR3 loop reads CASSLDRGSTEGYTF. The CDR3 bases are TGTGCCAGCAGCTTGGACAGGGGTTCGACGGAGGGCTACACCTTC. The variable domain in full, completed from reference TRBV11-2 and TRBJ1-2, reads EAGVAQSPRYKIIEKRQSVAFWCNPISGHATLYWYQQILGQGPKLLIQFQNNGVVDDSQLPKDRFSAERLKGVDSTLKIQPAKLEDSAVYLCASSLDRGSTEGYTFGSGTRLTVV.

J is TRBJ2-1 and V is TRBV3-1 (or the pseudogene TRBV3-2); 9 bases agree with TRBD1. CDR1 is LGHDT and CDR2 is YNNKEL in the germline V gene (reference sequence). The CDR3 is made up of 16 amino acids. After removal of 0 bases from V and 7 bases from J, the junction contained 7 bases not matched to a gene. This CDR3 is CASSQDRDRVRNEQFF. The CDR3 DNA reads TGTGCCAGCAGCCAAGATCGGGACAGGGTCAGGAATGAGCAGTTCTTC.

The chain carries TRBV30 and TRBJ2-1; 13 nucleotides match TRBD2. CDR1 GTSNPN and CDR2 SVGIG come from the germline V gene (reference sequence). Germline trimming cut 3 bases from V and 10 bases from J; bases unmatched to any gene: 3. This CDR3 region has 13 residues. The CDR3 nucleotides read TGTGCCTGGAGCGGACTAGCGGGGGTCGAGCAGTTCTTC. It translates to CAWSGLAGVEQFF.

V and J are TRBV5-4 and TRBJ2-2; a weak D match, TRBD2 (5 bases). Trimming pared 3 bases from V and 1 base from J, leaving 13 bases between. Germline V gene data show CDR1 as SGHNT and CDR2 as YYREEE (reference sequence). This CDR3 comprises 16 residues. The CDR3 sequence is CASSSGSAGNTGELFF. CDR3 DNA sequence: TGTGCCAGCAGCTCGGGGTCCGCGGGGAACACCGGGGAGCTGTTTTTT.

The chain links TRBV18 to TRBJ1-3; no reliable D call. Trimming removed 2 bases at V and 4 bases at J, with 12 bases between. Germline lookup yields CDR1 KGHSH and CDR2 LQKENI. The CDR3 has 15 amino acids. The chain's CDR3 is CASSPVASGGNTIYF. In DNA form, the CDR3 reads TGTGCCAGCTCACCAGTGGCGTCGGGAGGAAACACCATATATTTT.

The chain links TRBV10-3 to TRBJ1-2, with D tentatively TRBD1 (6 bases). This CDR3 has 13 residues. Germline CDR1 and CDR2: ENHRY and SYGVKD. V was clipped by 7 bases and J by 2 bases, with 11 bases between them. The chain's CDR3 is CAITMDRNYGYTF. DNA of the CDR3: TGTGCCATCACCATGGACAGAAACTATGGCTACACCTTC.

The V gene is TRBV7-2, the J gene TRBJ2-1; no firm D call. The germline gives CDR1 SGHTA, CDR2 FQGNSA. The length of the CDR3 is 14 residues. Trimming left V 2 bases short and J 6 bases short, with 11 bases between. The DNA of the CDR3 is TGTGCCAGCAGCTTATTATCGTCTATCAATGAGCAGTTCTTC. It codes for CASSLLSSINEQFF.

The J gene is TRBJ2-5, the V gene TRBV5-6; D may be TRBD1 (6 bases). This CDR3 spans 14 amino acids. Trimming cost V 4 bases and J 2 bases, with 12 bases left between them. From germline, CDR1 is SGHDT and CDR2 YYEEEE. CDR3 sequence reads: CASSPGHLQETQYF. CDR3 DNA sequence: TGTGCCAGCAGCCCGGGACACTTACAAGAGACCCAGTACTTC.

The J gene is TRBJ2-5, the V gene TRBV7-8; D is possibly TRBD1 (5 bases). The germline gives CDR1 SGHVS, CDR2 FQNEAQ. The V end lost 6 bases, the J end lost 4 bases, and 18 bases lay between the germline ends. The CDR3 is 15 amino acids. This CDR3 reads CASRSDTGGRETQYF. The CDR3 nucleotides read TGTGCCAGCAGATCAGACACAGGCGGAAGAGAGACCCAGTACTTC.

This rearrangement joins TRBV1 to TRBJ1-4; TRBD1 reflects the table's D call only, with no check against the DNA. TRBV1 is a pseudogene. The CDR3 length is 17 residues. For the CDR3, the DNA is TGCACCAGCAGCCAAGAGCAGGGAAGAGAAGCTAATGAAAAACTGTTTTTT. This encodes CTSSQEQGREANEKLFF.

The V and J genes are TRBV7-9 and TRBJ1-6; 7 nucleotides agree with TRBD1. Germline V gene sequence: CDR1 SEHNR, CDR2 FQNEAQ (reference sequence). Trimming cost V 1 base and J 0 bases; bases outside gene matches: 6. CDR3 size: 18 residues. The DNA of the CDR3 is TGTGCCAGCAGCTTAGGTACAGGGGTCATCTCCTATAATTCACCCCTCCACTTT. It encodes CASSLGTGVISYNSPLHF.

The chain combines TRBV5-1 with TRBJ1-3; 10 bases fit TRBD1. With V trimmed by 0 bases and J by 3 bases, 3 bases remained unmatched. Per germline, CDR1 SGHRS and CDR2 YFSETQ. The CDR3 covers 16 residues. The CDR3 region has the DNA TGCGCCAGCAGCTTGGGACAGGGGGCCGGTGGAAACACCATATATTTT. As protein: CASSLGQGAGGNTIYF.

The chain uses TRBV3-1 (or the pseudogene TRBV3-2) and TRBJ2-5; no definite D call. This CDR3 is built from 13 residues. Deletions cut 1 base from V and 2 bases from J, with 5 bases between. Germline CDR1 is LGHDT and CDR2 is YNNKEL (reference sequence). This CDR3 is CASSQVPQETQYF. The DNA of the CDR3 is TGTGCCAGCAGCCAAGTCCCACAAGAGACCCAGTACTTC.

The V call is TRBV6-4, the J call TRBJ1-5; maybe TRBD1 (6 bases). The CDR3 has 14 amino acids. Germline V gene data show CDR1 as MRHNA and CDR2 as SNTAGT. Trimming cost V 4 bases and J 5 bases, with 12 bases left between them. The CDR3 DNA follows: TGTGCCAGCAGTGTACAGGGAGGGGATCAGCCCCAGCATTTT. Translation gives CASSVQGGDQPQHF.